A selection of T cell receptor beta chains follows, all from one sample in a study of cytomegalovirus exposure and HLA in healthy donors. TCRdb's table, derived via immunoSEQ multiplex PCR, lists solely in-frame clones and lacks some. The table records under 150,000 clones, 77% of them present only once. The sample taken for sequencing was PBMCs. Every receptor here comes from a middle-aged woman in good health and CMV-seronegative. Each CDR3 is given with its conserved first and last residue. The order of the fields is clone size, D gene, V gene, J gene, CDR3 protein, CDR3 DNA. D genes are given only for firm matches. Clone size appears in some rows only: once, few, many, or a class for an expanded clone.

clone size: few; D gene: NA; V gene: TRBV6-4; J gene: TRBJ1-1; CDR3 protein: CASSDSVPLLNTEAFF; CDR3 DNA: TGTGCCAGCAGTGACTCGGTGCCGCTACTGAACACTGAAGCTTTCTTT
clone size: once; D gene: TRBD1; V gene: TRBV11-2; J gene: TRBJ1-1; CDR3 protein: CASSLQGYTEAFF; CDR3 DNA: TGTGCCAGCAGCCTACAGGGGTACACTGAAGCTTTCTTT
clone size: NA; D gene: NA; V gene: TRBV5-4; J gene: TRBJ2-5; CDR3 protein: CASSLETAQQETQYF; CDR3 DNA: TGTGCCAGCAGCTTGGAGACAGCCCAACAAGAGACCCAGTACTTC
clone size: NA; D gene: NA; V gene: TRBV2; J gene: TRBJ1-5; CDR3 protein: CASSSQGNQPQHF; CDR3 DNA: TGTGCCAGCAGTTCCCAGGGTAATCAGCCCCAGCATTTT
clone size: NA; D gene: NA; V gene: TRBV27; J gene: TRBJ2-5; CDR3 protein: CASSTDSYQETQYF; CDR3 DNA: TGTGCCAGCAGTACGGACAGTTACCAAGAGACCCAGTACTTC
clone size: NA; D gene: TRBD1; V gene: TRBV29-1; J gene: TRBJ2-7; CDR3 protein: CSVELGTGALYEQYF; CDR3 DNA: TGCAGCGTTGAACTTGGGACAGGGGCTTTGTACGAGCAGTACTTC
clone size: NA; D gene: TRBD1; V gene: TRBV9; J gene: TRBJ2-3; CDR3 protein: CASSVEGDRSFPSTDTQYF; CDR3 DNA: TGTGCCAGCAGCGTAGAGGGGGACAGGAGTTTTCCTAGCACAGATACGCAGTATTTT
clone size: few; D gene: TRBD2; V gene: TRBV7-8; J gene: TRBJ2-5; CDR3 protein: CASSLAGGVEETQYF; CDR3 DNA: TGTGCCAGCAGCTTAGCGGGAGGGGTGGAAGAGACCCAGTACTTC
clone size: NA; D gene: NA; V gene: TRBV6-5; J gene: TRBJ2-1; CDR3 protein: CASRLGAYNEQFF; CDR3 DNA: TGTGCCAGCAGGTTGGGCGCCTACAATGAGCAGTTCTTC
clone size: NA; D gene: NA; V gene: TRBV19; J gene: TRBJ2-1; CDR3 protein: CASHAGTNEQFF; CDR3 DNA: TGTGCCAGCCACGCGGGTACCAATGAGCAGTTCTTC
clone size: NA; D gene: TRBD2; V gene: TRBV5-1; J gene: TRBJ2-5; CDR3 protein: CASSLKGELAGDQETQYF; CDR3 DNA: TGCGCCAGCAGCTTGAAGGGGGAACTAGCGGGGGATCAAGAGACCCAGTACTTC
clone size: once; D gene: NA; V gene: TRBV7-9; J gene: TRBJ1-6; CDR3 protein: CASSPGSKEPLHF; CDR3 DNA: TGTGCCAGCAGCCCAGGATCCAAGGAACCCCTCCACTTT
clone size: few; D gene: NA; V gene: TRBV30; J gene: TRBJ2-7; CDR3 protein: CAWSVRYEQYF; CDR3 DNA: TGTGCCTGGAGTGTCCGGTACGAGCAGTACTTC
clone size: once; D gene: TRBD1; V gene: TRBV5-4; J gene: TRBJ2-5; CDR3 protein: CASSPQRDRGETQYF; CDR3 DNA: TGTGCCAGCAGCCCCCAGAGGGACAGGGGGGAGACCCAGTACTTC
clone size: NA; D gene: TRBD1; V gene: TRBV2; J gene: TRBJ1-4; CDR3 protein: CASLAGQGGEKLFF; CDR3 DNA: TGTGCCAGCCTGGCCGGACAGGGGGGAGAAAAACTGTTTTTT
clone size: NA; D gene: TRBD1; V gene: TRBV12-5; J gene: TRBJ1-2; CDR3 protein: CASGLYQTGGNYGYTF; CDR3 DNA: TGTGCTAGTGGTTTGTACCAGACAGGGGGCAACTATGGCTACACCTTC
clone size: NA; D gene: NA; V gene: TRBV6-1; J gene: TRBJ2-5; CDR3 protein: CAIKGAGPTGGTQYF; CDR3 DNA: TGTGCCATCAAGGGAGCGGGACCAACAGGGGGGACCCAGTACTTC
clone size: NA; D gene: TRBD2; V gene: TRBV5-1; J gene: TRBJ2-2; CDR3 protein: CASSPGGGRGTGELFF; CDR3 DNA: TGCGCCAGCAGCCCGGGCGGGGGTCGGGGCACCGGGGAGCTGTTTTTT